These 8 T cell receptor beta chains were sequenced from one sample in a study of T cell changes during pregnancy in multiple sclerosis. The repertoire was sequenced with immunoSEQ multiplex PCR; TCRdb's copy has only in-frame clones and lacks some. The sample has tens of thousands of clones, more than 80% seen once. Sequencing used CD4+ T cells from peripheral blood mononuclear cells, obtained in the first trimester of pregnancy. Source of these receptors: a female donor with multiple sclerosis, enrolled in a pregnancy study.

The chain combines TRBV28 with TRBJ2-5, with a weak D call TRBD2 (5 bases). The V and J ends lost 1 base and 5 bases respectively, with 14 bases between them. The germline V gene encodes CDR1 MDHEN and CDR2 SYDVKM. The CDR3 is 15 residues long. CDR3 in DNA: TGTGCCAGCAGTTTATATCCCCGGGGAGCGGAGACCCAGTACTTC. It encodes CASSLYPRGAETQYF.

The rearrangement links TRBV6-1 to TRBJ2-1; D is uncertain. The germline gives CDR1 MNHNS, CDR2 SASEGT. V gave up 5 bases and J gave up 4 bases, with 15 bases separating them. This CDR3 spans 15 amino acids. This chain's CDR3 is CASSHSGSPYNEQFF. Written as DNA, the CDR3 is TGTGCCAGCAGTCATTCCGGGTCCCCATACAATGAGCAGTTCTTC.

The chain links TRBV5-1 to TRBJ2-2; TRBD2 aligns across 9 bases. In germline, CDR1 is SGHRS, CDR2 YFSETQ. J was trimmed by 1 base and V by 8 bases; bases with no gene match: 12. CDR3 length: 17 amino acids. The CDR3 DNA reads TGCGCCAGAAAGGGACTAGCCCGGACCCGGAACACCGGGGAGCTGTTTTTT. Translated, it gives CARKGLARTRNTGELFF.

V is TRBV19 and J is TRBJ2-6; 7 nucleotides line up with TRBD1. The germline V gene has CDR1 LNHDA and CDR2 SQIVND (reference sequence). The CDR3 contains 17 residues. J lost 0 bases, V lost 6 bases, and 8 bases had no gene match. CDR3 sequence (DNA): TGTGCCAGTAGCACCGGGACAGCTTTCTCTGGGGCCAACGTCCTGACTTTC. This translates into CASSTGTAFSGANVLTF. Full variable domain (remainder filled in from reference TRBV19 and TRBJ2-6): DGGITQSPKYLFRKEGQNVTLSCEQNLNHDAMYWYRQDPGQGLRLIYYSQIVNDFQKGDIAEGYSVSREKKESFPLTVTSAQKNPTAFYLCASSTGTAFSGANVLTFGAGSRLTVL.

This clone was detected once. The chain couples TRBV6-1 to TRBJ1-6; D perhaps matches TRBD1 (5 bases). Per germline, CDR1 MNHNS and CDR2 SASEGT. CDR3 length: 14 amino acids. With 2 bases removed from V and 6 bases from J, the gap between germline ends came to 8 bases. The CDR3 spells CASSESRVNSPLHF. The CDR3 DNA sequence: TGTGCCAGCAGTGAAAGCAGGGTTAATTCACCCCTCCACTTT.

The chain is built from TRBV7-5 and TRBJ2-7; the table calls TRBD2, which could not be checked here. TRBV7-5 is designated a pseudogene. The CDR3 loop spans 17 amino acids. CDR3 loop: CARSSSYWTSASYEQYF. The CDR3 DNA reads TGTGCCAGAAGCTCGAGCTACTGGACTAGCGCCTCCTACGAGCAGTACTTC.

The J gene is TRBJ2-4, the V gene TRBV2, with TRBD2 identical over 8 bases. Germline lookup yields CDR1 SNHLY and CDR2 FYNNEI. The CDR3 has 16 amino acids. V was pared by 6 bases and J by 1 base, with 8 bases of the junction left unmatched. The CDR3 DNA follows: TGTGCCAGCAGCTCTCGGGGGGGTACGGCCAAAAACATTCAGTACTTC. Translation gives CASSSRGGTAKNIQYF.

The chain links TRBV6-1 to TRBJ1-5; D gene ambiguous. V lost 5 bases, J lost 3 bases, and 8 bases lay in between. Germline V gives CDR1 MNHNS, CDR2 SASEGT. This CDR3 is built from 13 residues. CDR3 in amino acids: CASSLDINQPQHF. The DNA for the CDR3 is TGTGCCAGCAGTTTAGACATCAATCAGCCCCAGCATTTT.